The source of this T cell receptor (beta chain) is a study of regulatory T cells in long-lasting Graves disease. For TCR beta, libraries came from iRepertoire HTBI primers and Arm-PCR of CDR3 regions. Authors' data handling: Detected in the samples were about 58 TRBV and about 15 TRBJ segments. MiXCR, run by TCRdb on the multiplex PCR reads, gives a single entry per CDR3 protein. V and J calls and clone size were set by TCRdb, not the authors. The sample holds under 500,000 distinct CDR3 sequences, about 20% seen once. Concerning this clonotype: Its specificity is not known.

V lost 6 bases, J lost 7 bases, and 10 bases lay in between. The CDR3 is made up of 11 amino acids. From germline, CDR1 is SNHLY and CDR2 FYNNEI. Findings of the study overall: Those with persistent Graves' had less TCR diversity than newly diagnosed patients. Newly diagnosed disease favored TRBV20-1 and TRBJ2-1 over persistent disease.

As for time point: persistent/refractory GD, antithyroid drugs over 5 years with positive TRAb. PBMC-extracted RNA yielded the TCR library. Recruitment took place at an endocrinology department in Xi'an, China. Material: peripheral blood mononuclear cells (PBMCs), obtained when the disease was refractory, from a patient treated with antithyroid drugs. The receptor was derived from a female donor with Graves disease. This chain joins TRBV2 and TRBJ2-7; D gene ambiguous. CDR3 region: CASREQGEQYF. The CDR3 nucleotides read TGTGCCAGCAGAGAACAAGGGGAGCAGTACTTC.